The TCR beta chain under discussion was sequenced for a study of blood T cell repertoires in COVID-19. Across the study: Sites across the United States, Italy and Spain contributed samples from acute and convalescent COVID-19. PBMCs, B-cell-depleted T cells, or T cells were the source of the cDNA or gDNA that made up the material.

V lost 6 bases, J lost 0 bases, and 17 bases lay in between. Germline V gives CDR1 MNHNY, CDR2 SVGAGI (reference sequence). This CDR3 comprises 16 residues. In the original workflow: Amplification from reference gene primers served as the basis for estimated nucleated cell counts. The protocol was immunoSEQ multiplex PCR, while the TCRdb copy is restricted to in-frame clones and leaves out a portion. V, J and clone size derive from that table, while D and trimming were established from the DNA sequence. Found here are around 130,000 clones, about 81% of them singletons; the top ten hold 15% to 20%. Sequenced input: peripheral blood. V and J are TRBV6-6 and TRBJ1-1, with unresolved D. The sequence was obtained from a woman older than 75 with acute or convalescent COVID-19. CDR3 in DNA: TGTGCCAGCAGCCCTCACTACCCGCGGGTGAACACTGAAGCTTTCTTT. Translation: CASSPHYPRVNTEAFF.